This T cell receptor (beta chain) came from a study of T-cell reconstitution after alpha-beta-depleted transplantation in children. This clonotype was recorded a few times. This CDR3 has 13 amino acids. Germline assignment: CDR1 SQVTM and CDR2 ANQGSEA. V shed 5 bases and J shed 2 bases, with 11 bases lying between them. This sample's TCRbeta library carried unique molecular identifier barcodes. TCRdb called the PCR reads again in MiXCR, with one record for every CDR3 protein. The sample contains some 390,000 distinct CDR3 sequences, about 20% of which appear only once. Sample: PBMCs from the stem cell graft donor, taken from the stem cell graft. The chain has TRBV29-1 and TRBJ2-3, with a weak D call TRBD2 (5 bases). This receptor was taken from a human donor who donated a stem cell graft to a child with acute myeloid leukemia. The CDR3 region is CSVRGRYTDTQYF. Here the CDR3 DNA reads TGCAGCGTTCGGGGAAGATACACAGATACGCAGTATTTT.